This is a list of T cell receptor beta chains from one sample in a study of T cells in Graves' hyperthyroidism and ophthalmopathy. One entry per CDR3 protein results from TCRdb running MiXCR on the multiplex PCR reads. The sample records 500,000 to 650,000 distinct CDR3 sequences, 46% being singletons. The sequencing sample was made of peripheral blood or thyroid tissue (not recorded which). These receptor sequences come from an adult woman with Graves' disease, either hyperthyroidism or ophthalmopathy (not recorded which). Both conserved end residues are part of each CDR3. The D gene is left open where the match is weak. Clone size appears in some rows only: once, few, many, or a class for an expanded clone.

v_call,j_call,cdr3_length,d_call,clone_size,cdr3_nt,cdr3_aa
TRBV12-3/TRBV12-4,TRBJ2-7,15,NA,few,TGTGCCAGCAGACTCCGGTCCCGGGGGGCGGGCGAGCAGTACTTC,CASRLRSRGAGEQYF
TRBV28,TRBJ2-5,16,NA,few,TGTGCCAGCAGTCTCACCAGTGACCGAGGTGTAGAGACCCAGTACTTC,CASSLTSDRGVETQYF
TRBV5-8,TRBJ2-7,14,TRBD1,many,TGTGCCAGCAGCGGGGACAGGGTTGGCCACGAGCAGTACTTC,CASSGDRVGHEQYF
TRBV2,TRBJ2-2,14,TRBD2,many,TGTGCCAGCAGAGGAGCGGGAGACACCGGGGAGCTGTTTTTT,CASRGAGDTGELFF
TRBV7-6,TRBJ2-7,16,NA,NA,TGTGCCAGCAGCTTACTGGAGGGACAGAGTTCCTACGAGCAGTACTTC,CASSLLEGQSSYEQYF
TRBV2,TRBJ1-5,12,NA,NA,TGTGCCAGCAGTCAACGAGGTCAGCCCCAGCATTTT,CASSQRGQPQHF
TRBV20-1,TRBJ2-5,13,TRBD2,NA,TGCAGTGCCAACCCCGGGGGGGCGGAGACCCAGTACTTC,CSANPGGAETQYF
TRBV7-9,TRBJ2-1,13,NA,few,TGTGCCAGCAGCCCCGGACTAAACAATGAGCAGTTCTTC,CASSPGLNNEQFF
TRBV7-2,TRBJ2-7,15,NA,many,TGTGCCAGCAGCTCAGGGAAGTCCCTTTCCTACGAGCAGTACTTC,CASSSGKSLSYEQYF
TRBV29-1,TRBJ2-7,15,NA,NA,TGCAGCGTTGCCCCAGGGTGGGGAACAGTGTACGAGCAGTACTTC,CSVAPGWGTVYEQYF
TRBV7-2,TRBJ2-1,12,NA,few,TGTGCCAGCAGCTTACTGTCCAATGAGCAGTTCTTC,CASSLLSNEQFF
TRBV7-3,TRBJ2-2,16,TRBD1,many,TGTGCCAGCAGCTTTGTCGGACAGGGAGGTACCGGGGAGCTGTTTTTT,CASSFVGQGGTGELFF
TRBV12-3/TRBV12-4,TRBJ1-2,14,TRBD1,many,TGTGCCAGCAGTTTGGGACAGGGGGCTGATGGCTACACCTTC,CASSLGQGADGYTF
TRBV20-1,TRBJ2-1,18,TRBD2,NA,TGCAGTGCTAGAGATCCTTCTAGCGGGAGGCCCCCCGGCAATGAGCAGTTCTTC,CSARDPSSGRPPGNEQFF
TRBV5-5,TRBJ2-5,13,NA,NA,TGTGCCAGCAGCCCAGGGGAATTTCAGCCCCAGTACTTC,CASSPGEFQPQYF
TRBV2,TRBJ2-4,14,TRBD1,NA,TGTGCCAGCAGTGCCCCCGGGACAGGAAACATTCAGTACTTC,CASSAPGTGNIQYF
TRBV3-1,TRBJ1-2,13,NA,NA,TGTGCCAGCAGCCAAGGTGGAGGGTACGGCTACACCTTC,CASSQGGGYGYTF
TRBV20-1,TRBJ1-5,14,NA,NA,TGCAGTGCTGAGTCTCCGGGGGGCAATCAGCCCCAGCATTTT,CSAESPGGNQPQHF
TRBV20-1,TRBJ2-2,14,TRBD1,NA,TGCAGTGCTCCACGACAGGGGAACGCCGGGGAGCTGTTTTTT,CSAPRQGNAGELFF
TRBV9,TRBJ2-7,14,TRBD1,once,TGTGCCAGCAGCGTATGGCAGGGGGACTACGAGCAGTACTTC,CASSVWQGDYEQYF
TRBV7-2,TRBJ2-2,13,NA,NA,TGTGCCAGCAGCTTTGAATTGCCCGGGGAGCTGTTTTTT,CASSFELPGELFF
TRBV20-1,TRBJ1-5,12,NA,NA,TGCAGTGCCCGACCGCCTAATCAGCCCCAGCATTTT,CSARPPNQPQHF
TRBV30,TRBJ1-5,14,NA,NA,TGTGCCTGGAGTGAAACAGGGCTCTATCAGCCCCAGCATTTT,CAWSETGLYQPQHF
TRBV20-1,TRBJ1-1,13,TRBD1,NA,TGCAGTGCCGGACAGGGGGATGGTGTTGAAGCTCTCTTT,CSAGQGDGVEALF
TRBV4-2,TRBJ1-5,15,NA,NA,TGTGCCAGCAGCCAAGAGGAAAGGGGCGGTCAGCCCCAGCATTTT,CASSQEERGGQPQHF
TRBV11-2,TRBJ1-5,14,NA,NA,TGTGCCAGCAGCTCCACGGGAGGGCGGCAGCCCCAGCATTTT,CASSSTGGRQPQHF
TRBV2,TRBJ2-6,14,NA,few,TGTGCCATCCTAGGGGGGGCTGGGGCCAACGTCCTGACTTTC,CAILGGAGANVLTF
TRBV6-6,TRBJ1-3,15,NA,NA,TGTGCCAGCAGTTACTCGAATTACGGCGTAAACACCATATATTTT,CASSYSNYGVNTIYF
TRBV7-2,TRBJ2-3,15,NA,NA,TGTGCCAGCAGCTCACTAGGGGATAGCACAGATACGCAGTATTTT,CASSSLGDSTDTQYF
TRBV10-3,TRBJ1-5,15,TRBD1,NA,TGTGCCATCAGTGTCGAGGACAGGGAGAATCAGCCCCAGCATTTT,CAISVEDRENQPQHF
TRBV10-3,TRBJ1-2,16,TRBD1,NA,TGTGCCATCAGTGACATGGACAGGGAGGTGTACTATGGCTACACCTTC,CAISDMDREVYYGYTF
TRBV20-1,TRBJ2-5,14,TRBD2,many,TGCAGTGCTGGCATAGCGGGAGCGGGGGAGACCCAGTACTTC,CSAGIAGAGETQYF
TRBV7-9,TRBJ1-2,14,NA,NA,TGTGCCAGCAGCTTGTCCGTGGGAGCCTATGGCTACACCTTC,CASSLSVGAYGYTF
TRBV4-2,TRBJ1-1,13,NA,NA,TGTGCCAGCAGCCAAGAAAATTTCAGGGAGGCTTTCTTT,CASSQENFREAFF
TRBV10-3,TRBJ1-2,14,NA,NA,TGTGCCATCAGTGAACGGGGCTTTCGGTATGGCTACACCTTC,CAISERGFRYGYTF
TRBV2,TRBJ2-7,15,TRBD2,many,TGTGCCAGCAGTAAGGGGCGGGAGGGTCCCTACGAGCAGTACTTC,CASSKGREGPYEQYF
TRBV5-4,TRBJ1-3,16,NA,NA,TGTGCCAGCAGCTGGGCAGGGAGTTCCTCTGGAAACACCATACATTTT,CASSWAGSSSGNTIHF
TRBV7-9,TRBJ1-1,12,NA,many,TGTGCCAGCAGCTGGGGGCACACTGAAGCTTTCTTT,CASSWGHTEAFF
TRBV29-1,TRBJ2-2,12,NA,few,TGCAGCGTTGAGGCGGTGGTCGGGGAGCTGTTTTTT,CSVEAVVGELFF
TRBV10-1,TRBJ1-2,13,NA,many,TGCGCCAGCAGTGAAACATCTTCATATGGCTACACCTTC,CASSETSSYGYTF
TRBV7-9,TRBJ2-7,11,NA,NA,TGTGCCACCAGGAGCTCCTACGAGCAGTACTTC,CATRSSYEQYF
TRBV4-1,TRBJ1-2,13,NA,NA,TGCGCCAGCAGCGAACAGGGACTCTATGGCTACACCTTC,CASSEQGLYGYTF
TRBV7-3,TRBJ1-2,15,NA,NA,TGTGCCAGCAGCCCGTACAGGGCGTTGGACTATGGCTACACCTTC,CASSPYRALDYGYTF
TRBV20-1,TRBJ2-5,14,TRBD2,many,TGCAGTGCTAGCCGGAGCGGGAGGGCAGAGACCCAGTACTTC,CSASRSGRAETQYF
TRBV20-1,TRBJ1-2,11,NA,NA,TGCAGTGCTAGATTCGAGGCCCGGAGCACCTTC,CSARFEARSTF
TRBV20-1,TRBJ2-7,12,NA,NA,TGCAGTGCTAGCCACGGTGACTACGAGCAGTACTTC,CSASHGDYEQYF
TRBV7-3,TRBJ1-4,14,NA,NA,TGTGCCAGCAACTGGCAGCAGGGTACTGAAAAACTGTTTTTT,CASNWQQGTEKLFF
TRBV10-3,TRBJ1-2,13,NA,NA,TGTGCCATCAGTGATCCCGGGACCTATGGCTACACCTTC,CAISDPGTYGYTF
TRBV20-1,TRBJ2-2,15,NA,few,TGCAGTGCTAGAGATACGGGGGCGGACACCGGGGAGCTGTTTTTT,CSARDTGADTGELFF
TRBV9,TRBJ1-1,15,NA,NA,TGTGCCAGCAGTCAGGGATCTCAGGTGAACACTGAAGCTTTCTTT,CASSQGSQVNTEAFF
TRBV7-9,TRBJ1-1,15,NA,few,TGTGCCAGCAGCTTAGATCGGGCAATGAACACTGAAGCTTTCTTT,CASSLDRAMNTEAFF
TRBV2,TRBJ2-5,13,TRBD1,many,TGTGCCAGCAGGGGACAGACTCAAGAGACCCAGTACTTC,CASRGQTQETQYF
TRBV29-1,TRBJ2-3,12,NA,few,TGCAGCGTTGATTTGGGCGTAGATACGCAGTATTTT,CSVDLGVDTQYF
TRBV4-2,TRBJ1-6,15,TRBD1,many,TGTGCCAGCAGCCAGCCGGGACAGGGTGGTTCACCCCTCCACTTT,CASSQPGQGGSPLHF
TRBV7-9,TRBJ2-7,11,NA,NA,TGTGCCAGCACCGGCGGAGACGAGCAGTACTTC,CASTGGDEQYF
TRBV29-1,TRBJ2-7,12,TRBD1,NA,TGCAGCAGTCGACAGGGGATCCGGGAGCAGTACTTC,CSSRQGIREQYF
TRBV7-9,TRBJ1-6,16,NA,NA,TGTGCCAGCAGCACTCGGTACCAAGAGACCAATTCACCCCTCCACTTT,CASSTRYQETNSPLHF